What follows are 12 T cell receptor beta chains derived from one specimen sequenced in a study of beta chain features in type 1 diabetes. Overall study findings and caveats: TCRB CDR3s from Type 1 diabetes patients were moderately but significantly shorter in all four CD4+ subsets.

These TCRs' antigens remain unknown. Investigators reverse transcribed all isolated RNA, so they sequenced expressed TCRB transcripts. Sequenced by immunoSEQ multiplex PCR; TCRdb stores in-frame clones only, minus some. The repertoire holds roughly 350,000 clones, roughly a tenth seen once, with about 0.64% in the top ten. Sequencing used central memory CD4+ T cells from blood. The source of these receptors is a man aged 30 to 45 with type 1 diabetes.

Worth noting for this clone: Compared with germline, one end of the junction differs, possibly owing to a read error. This sample includes further DNA sequences coding for the same CDR3. The CDR3 reads CASGGNSYNEQFF. The CDR3 DNA follows: TGTGCCAGCGGGGGTAACTCCTACAATGAGCAATTCTTC. The chain employs TRBV28 and TRBJ2-1; D is possibly TRBD1 or TRBD2 (5 bases each). The CDR3 extends over 13 amino acids. From germline, CDR1 is MDHEN and CDR2 SYDVKM.

The chain couples TRBV6-5 to TRBJ1-2; no reliable D call. The CDR3 has 15 amino acids. Trimming took 6 bases from V and 1 from J, leaving 15 bases between them. CDR1 MNHEY and CDR2 SVGAGI come from the germline V gene. CDR3 region: CASSLDLGSNYGYTF. The DNA for the CDR3 is TGTGCCAGCAGCTTGGATTTGGGCAGTAACTATGGCTACACCTTC.

This clone was seen many times. At the DNA level, this CDR3 is encoded by other sequences in the same sample as well. V gene TRBV2 combines with J gene TRBJ1-5; 7 bases agree with TRBD1. The CDR3 totals 13 residues. Germline CDR1 SNHLY, CDR2 FYNNEI. V gave up 6 bases and J gave up 1 base; unmatched junction bases: 0. The CDR3, as DNA: TGTGCCAGCAGGGGACAGAGCAATCAGCCCCAGCATTTT. Its protein is CASRGQSNQPQHF.

As DNA, the CDR3 is TGTGCCAGCAGCCCCAGATCGACAGGGAATGAGCAGTTCTTC. Its protein is CASSPRSTGNEQFF. The gene calls are TRBV7-2 and TRBJ2-1; TRBD1 matches at 7 bases. Losses at the gene ends were 5 bases for V and 7 bases for J; bases not matched to a gene: 8. CDR1 is SGHTA and CDR2 is FQGNSA in the germline V gene. The CDR3 spans 14 residues.

The rearrangement links TRBV7-3 to TRBJ2-7; D call uncertain. V lost 5 bases, J lost 0 bases, and 11 bases lay in between. Germline V gene data show CDR1 as SGHTA and CDR2 as FQGTGA. The CDR3 is 14 amino acids. The CDR3 sequence is CASSPTYNSYEQYF. The CDR3 DNA reads TGTGCCAGCAGCCCTACATACAACTCCTACGAGCAGTACTTC.

This clone was detected only a few times. The chain links TRBV18 to TRBJ1-1; weak D call: TRBD1 (5 bases). Germline V gene lookup returns CDR1 KGHSH and CDR2 LQKENI. CDR3 size: 15 residues. V was trimmed by 4 bases and J by 0 bases, leaving 12 bases between them. CDR3 nucleotides: TGTGCCAGCTCACGCCCTTCAGGGCTGAACACTGAAGCTTTCTTT. It codes for CASSRPSGLNTEAFF.

This clone turned up a few times. J is TRBJ1-2 and V is TRBV28; 7 bases are a match to TRBD1. V was pared by 2 bases and J by 4 bases, with 7 bases of the junction left unmatched. The CDR3 extends over 15 amino acids. In germline, CDR1 is MDHEN, CDR2 SYDVKM. The CDR3 region is CASSLEGQAAYGYTF. CDR3 DNA: TGTGCCAGCAGTTTAGAAGGACAGGCCGCCTATGGCTACACCTTC.

The chain links TRBV7-3 to TRBJ2-7; D may match TRBD1 or TRBD2 (5 bases each). V lost 3 bases, J lost 7 bases, and 16 bases lay in between. CDR1 SGHTA and CDR2 FQGTGA come from the germline V gene. The CDR3 is 14 amino acids. The CDR3 region is CASSFTGAQGEQYF. DNA of the CDR3: TGTGCCAGCAGCTTCACCGGGGCGCAAGGAGAGCAGTACTTC.

This clone has a handful of counts. The J gene is TRBJ2-1, the V gene TRBV5-1, with 8 bases matching TRBD1. CDR1 and CDR2 (germline): SGHRS, YFSETQ. V lost 4 bases and J lost 7; bases outside the gene matches: 10. This CDR3 has 15 amino acids. This CDR3 reads CASSTDRGRTNEQFF. The CDR3 DNA follows: TGCGCCAGCAGCACAGACAGGGGAAGGACGAATGAGCAGTTCTTC.

This clone has a count of ten or more. The chain recombines TRBV7-2 with TRBJ1-4, with D unclear. Germline V gene sequence: CDR1 SGHTA, CDR2 FQGNSA. The CDR3 is 13 residues long. V lost 4 bases, J lost 9 bases, and 12 bases lay in between. The CDR3 region is CASSSSSGQKLFF. The CDR3 nucleotides read TGTGCCAGCAGCTCCTCGTCCGGGCAAAAACTGTTTTTT.

This clone was detected a few times. The chain uses TRBV28 and TRBJ2-2; D is unclear. The germline V gene encodes CDR1 MDHEN and CDR2 SYDVKM. With 7 bases removed from V and 4 bases from J, the gap between germline ends came to 13 bases. The CDR3 totals 14 residues. For the CDR3, the DNA is TGTGCCAGCAAAACACAATACCGCACCGGGGAGCTGTTTTTT. The encoded protein is CASKTQYRTGELFF.

This clone was picked up many times. V usage is TRBV5-8 and J usage is TRBJ2-4; D is perhaps TRBD2 (6 bases). V was clipped by 0 bases and J by 5 bases, with 12 bases between them. From germline, CDR1 is SGHTS and CDR2 YDEGEE. The CDR3 spans 15 residues. Here the CDR3 DNA reads TGTGCCAGCAGCTTGGTTTACGGGGGAGAAAACATTCAGTACTTC. Translated: CASSLVYGGENIQYF.